The clone carrying this T cell receptor beta chain was seen repeatedly, ten times or more. The data originate from a study of T cells after yellow fever vaccination. The V gene's germline CDR1 is SGHTA and CDR2 FQGNSA. V lost 4 bases and J lost 8; bases outside the gene matches: 2. The CDR3 totals 13 residues. TCRdb called the 5' RACE reads again in MiXCR, with one record for every CDR3 protein. The sample comprises about 140,000 distinct CDR3 sequences, 7.7% of which are singletons, and 0.73% rests with the top ten. The origin of this receptor is a man aged 30 to 39 who received the YFV17D yellow fever vaccine. The rearrangement uses TRBV7-2 and TRBJ1-6; 7 nucleotides line up with TRBD1. The source material was CD4+ T cells sorted from PBMCs, sampled 5 days after the yellow fever booster vaccination. CDR3 sequence (DNA): TGTGCCAGCAGCTCAACAGGGGATTCACCCCTCCACTTT. Encoded protein: CASSSTGDSPLHF.